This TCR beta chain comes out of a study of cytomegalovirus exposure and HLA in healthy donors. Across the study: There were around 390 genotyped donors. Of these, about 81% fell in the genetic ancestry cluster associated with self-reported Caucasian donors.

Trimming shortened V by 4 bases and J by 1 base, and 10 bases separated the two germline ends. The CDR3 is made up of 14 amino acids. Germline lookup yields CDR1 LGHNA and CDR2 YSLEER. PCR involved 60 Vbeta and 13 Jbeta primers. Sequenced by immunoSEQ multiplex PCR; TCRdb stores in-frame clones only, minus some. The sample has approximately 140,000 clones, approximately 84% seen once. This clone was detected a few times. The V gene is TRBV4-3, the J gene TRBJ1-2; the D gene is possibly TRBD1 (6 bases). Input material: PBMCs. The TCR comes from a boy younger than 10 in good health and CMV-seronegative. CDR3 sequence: CASSRTAVNYGYTF. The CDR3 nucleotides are TGCGCCAGCAGCCGGACAGCGGTTAACTATGGCTACACCTTC.